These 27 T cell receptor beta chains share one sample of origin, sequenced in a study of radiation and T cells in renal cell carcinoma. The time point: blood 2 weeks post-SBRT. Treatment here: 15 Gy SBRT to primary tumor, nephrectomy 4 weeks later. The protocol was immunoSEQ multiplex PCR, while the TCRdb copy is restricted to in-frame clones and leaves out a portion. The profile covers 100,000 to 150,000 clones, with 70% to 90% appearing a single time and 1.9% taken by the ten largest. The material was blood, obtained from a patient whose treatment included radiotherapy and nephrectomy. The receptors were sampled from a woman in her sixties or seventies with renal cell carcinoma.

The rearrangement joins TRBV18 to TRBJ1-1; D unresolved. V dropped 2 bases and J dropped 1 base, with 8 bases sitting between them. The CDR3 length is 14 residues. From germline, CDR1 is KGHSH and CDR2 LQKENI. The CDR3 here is CASSPSIENTEAFF. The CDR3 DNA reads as TGTGCCAGCTCACCATCGATTGAGAACACTGAAGCTTTCTTT. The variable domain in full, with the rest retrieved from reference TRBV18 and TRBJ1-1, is NAGVMQNPRHLVRRRGQEARLRCSPMKGHSHVYWYRQLPEEGLKFMVYLQKENIIDESGMPKERFSAEFPKEGPSILRIQQVVRGDSAAYFCASSPSIENTEAFFGQGTRLTVV.

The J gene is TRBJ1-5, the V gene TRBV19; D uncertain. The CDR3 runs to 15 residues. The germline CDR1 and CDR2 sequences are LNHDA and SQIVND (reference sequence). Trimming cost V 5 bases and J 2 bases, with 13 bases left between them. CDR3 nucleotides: TGTGCCAGTAGTTTCAGTATTTTCGGCAATCAGCCCCAGCATTTT. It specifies CASSFSIFGNQPQHF.

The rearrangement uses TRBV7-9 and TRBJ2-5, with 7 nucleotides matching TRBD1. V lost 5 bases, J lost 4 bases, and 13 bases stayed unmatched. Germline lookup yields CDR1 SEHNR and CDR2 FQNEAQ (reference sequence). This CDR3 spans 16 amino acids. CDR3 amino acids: CASSPRGDRDRETQYF. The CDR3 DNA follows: TGTGCCAGCAGCCCCCGGGGAGACAGGGACCGAGAGACCCAGTACTTC.

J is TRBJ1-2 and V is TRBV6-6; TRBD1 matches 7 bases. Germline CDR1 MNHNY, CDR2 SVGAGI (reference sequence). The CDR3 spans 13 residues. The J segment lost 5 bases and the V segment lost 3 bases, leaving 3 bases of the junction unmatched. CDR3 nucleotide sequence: TGTGCCAGCAGTTATACAGGGGATTATGGCTACACCTTC. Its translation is CASSYTGDYGYTF.

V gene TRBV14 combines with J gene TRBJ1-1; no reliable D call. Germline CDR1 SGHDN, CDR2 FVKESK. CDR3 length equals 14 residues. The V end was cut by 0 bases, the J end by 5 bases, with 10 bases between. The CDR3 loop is CASSQDPPVTEAFF. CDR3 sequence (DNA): TGTGCCAGCAGCCAAGATCCCCCGGTTACTGAAGCTTTCTTT.

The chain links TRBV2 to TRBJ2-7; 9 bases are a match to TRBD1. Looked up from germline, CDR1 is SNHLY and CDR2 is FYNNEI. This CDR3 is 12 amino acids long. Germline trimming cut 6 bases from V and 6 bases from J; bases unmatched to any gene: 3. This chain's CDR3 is CASSGTGREQYF. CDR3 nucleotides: TGTGCCAGCAGCGGGACAGGGCGCGAGCAGTACTTC.

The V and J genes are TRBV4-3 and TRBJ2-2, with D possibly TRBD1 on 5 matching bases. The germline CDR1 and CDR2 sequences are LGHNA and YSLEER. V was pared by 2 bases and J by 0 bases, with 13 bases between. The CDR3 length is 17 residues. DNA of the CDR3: TGCGCCAGCAGCCAACCTTTTTTAGGGGCGAACACCGGGGAGCTGTTTTTT. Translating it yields CASSQPFLGANTGELFF.

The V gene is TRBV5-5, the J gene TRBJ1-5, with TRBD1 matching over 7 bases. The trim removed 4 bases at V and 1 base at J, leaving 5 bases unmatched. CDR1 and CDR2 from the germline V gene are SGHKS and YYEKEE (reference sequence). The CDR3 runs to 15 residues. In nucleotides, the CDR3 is TGTGCCAGCAGCGAGGGGGGACAGAGCAATCAGCCCCAGCATTTT. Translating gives CASSEGGQSNQPQHF.

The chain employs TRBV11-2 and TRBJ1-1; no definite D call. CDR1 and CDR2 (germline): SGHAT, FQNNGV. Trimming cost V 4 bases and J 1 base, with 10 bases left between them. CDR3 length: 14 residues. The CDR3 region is CASSSPLQNTEAFF. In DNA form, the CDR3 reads TGTGCCAGCAGCTCCCCCCTGCAGAACACTGAAGCTTTCTTT.

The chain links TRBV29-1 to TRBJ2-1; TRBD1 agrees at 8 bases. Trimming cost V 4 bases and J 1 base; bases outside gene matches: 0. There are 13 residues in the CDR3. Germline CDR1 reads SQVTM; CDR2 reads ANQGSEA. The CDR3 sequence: CSVGTGSYNEQFF. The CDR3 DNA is TGCAGCGTTGGGACAGGGTCCTACAATGAGCAGTTCTTC.

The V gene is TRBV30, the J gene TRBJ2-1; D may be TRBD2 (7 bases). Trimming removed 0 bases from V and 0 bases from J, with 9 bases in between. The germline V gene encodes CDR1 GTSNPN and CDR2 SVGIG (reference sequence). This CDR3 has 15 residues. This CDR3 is CAWSVGGGSYNEQFF. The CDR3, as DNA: TGTGCCTGGAGTGTGGGAGGGGGCTCCTACAATGAGCAGTTCTTC. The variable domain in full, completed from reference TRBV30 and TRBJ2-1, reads SQTIHQWPATLVQPVGSPLSLECTVEGTSNPNLYWYRQAAGRGLQLLFYSVGIGQISSEVPQNLSASRPQDRQFILSSKKLLLSDSGFYLCAWSVGGGSYNEQFFGPGTRLTVL.

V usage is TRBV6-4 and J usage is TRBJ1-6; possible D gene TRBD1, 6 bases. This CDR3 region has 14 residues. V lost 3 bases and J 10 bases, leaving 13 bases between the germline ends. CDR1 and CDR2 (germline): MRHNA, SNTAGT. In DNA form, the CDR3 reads TGTGCCAGCAGTGAAGGGGGGTGGGGGTCACCCCTCCACTTT. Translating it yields CASSEGGWGSPLHF.

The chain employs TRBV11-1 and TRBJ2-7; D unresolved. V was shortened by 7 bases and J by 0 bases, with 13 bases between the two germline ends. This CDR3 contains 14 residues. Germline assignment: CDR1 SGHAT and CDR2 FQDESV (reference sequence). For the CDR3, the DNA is TGTGCCAGCACCCTAACCGGGTCCTCCTACGAGCAGTACTTC. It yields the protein CASTLTGSSYEQYF.

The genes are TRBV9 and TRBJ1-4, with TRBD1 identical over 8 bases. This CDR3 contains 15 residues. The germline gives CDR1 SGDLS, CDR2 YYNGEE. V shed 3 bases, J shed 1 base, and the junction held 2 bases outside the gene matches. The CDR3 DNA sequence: TGTGCCAGCAGCGCCACAGGGGGAACTAATGAAAAACTGTTTTTT. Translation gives CASSATGGTNEKLFF.

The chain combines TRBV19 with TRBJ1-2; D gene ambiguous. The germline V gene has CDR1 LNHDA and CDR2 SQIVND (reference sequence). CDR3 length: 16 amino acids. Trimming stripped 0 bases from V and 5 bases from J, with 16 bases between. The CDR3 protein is CASSIDGARAAYGYTF. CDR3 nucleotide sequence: TGTGCCAGTAGTATAGATGGTGCGAGGGCAGCTTATGGCTACACCTTC.

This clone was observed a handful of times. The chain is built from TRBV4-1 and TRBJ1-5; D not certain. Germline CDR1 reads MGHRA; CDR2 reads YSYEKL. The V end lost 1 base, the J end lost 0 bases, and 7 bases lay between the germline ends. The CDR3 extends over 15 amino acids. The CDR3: CASSQVDRSNQPQHF. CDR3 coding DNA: TGCGCCAGCAGCCAAGTAGATCGTAGCAATCAGCCCCAGCATTTT.

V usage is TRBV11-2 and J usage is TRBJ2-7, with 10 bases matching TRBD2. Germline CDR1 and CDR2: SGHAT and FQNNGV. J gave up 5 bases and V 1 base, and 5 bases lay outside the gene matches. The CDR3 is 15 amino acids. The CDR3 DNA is TGTGCCAGCAGCTTAGTGCCTAGCGGGAGAGACGAGCAGTACTTC. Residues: CASSLVPSGRDEQYF.

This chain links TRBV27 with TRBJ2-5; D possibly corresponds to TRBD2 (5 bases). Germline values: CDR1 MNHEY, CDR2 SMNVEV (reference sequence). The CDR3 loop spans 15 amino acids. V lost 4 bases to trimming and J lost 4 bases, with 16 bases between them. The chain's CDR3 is CASSYRPRAGETQYF. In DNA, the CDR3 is TGTGCCAGCAGTTACCGACCCCGGGCGGGAGAGACCCAGTACTTC.

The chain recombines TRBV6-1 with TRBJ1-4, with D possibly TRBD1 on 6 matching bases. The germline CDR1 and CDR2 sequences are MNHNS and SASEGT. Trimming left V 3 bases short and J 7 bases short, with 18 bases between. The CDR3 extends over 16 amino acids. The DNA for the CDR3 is TGTGCCAGCAGTGAGCGAAGCCAGGGGTTCGGTGAAAAACTGTTTTTT. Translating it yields CASSERSQGFGEKLFF.

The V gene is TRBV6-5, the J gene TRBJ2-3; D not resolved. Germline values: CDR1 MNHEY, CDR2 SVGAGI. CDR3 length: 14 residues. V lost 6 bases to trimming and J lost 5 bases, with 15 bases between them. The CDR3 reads CASSRGSRIDTQYF. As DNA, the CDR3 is TGTGCCAGCAGCCGCGGAAGCCGTATAGATACGCAGTATTTT.

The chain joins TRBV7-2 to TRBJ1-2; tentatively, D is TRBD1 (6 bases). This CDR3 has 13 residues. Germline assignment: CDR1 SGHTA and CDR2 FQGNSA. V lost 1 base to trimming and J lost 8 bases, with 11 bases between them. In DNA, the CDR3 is TGTGCCAGCAGCTTAGACAGGGCATGGGGCTACACCTTC. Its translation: CASSLDRAWGYTF. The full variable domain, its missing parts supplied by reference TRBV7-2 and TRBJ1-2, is GAGVSQSPSNKVTEKGKDVELRCDPISGHTALYWYRQSLGQGLEFLIYFQGNSAPDKSGLPSDRFSAERTGGSVSTLTIQRTQQEDSAVYLCASSLDRAWGYTFGSGTRLTVV.

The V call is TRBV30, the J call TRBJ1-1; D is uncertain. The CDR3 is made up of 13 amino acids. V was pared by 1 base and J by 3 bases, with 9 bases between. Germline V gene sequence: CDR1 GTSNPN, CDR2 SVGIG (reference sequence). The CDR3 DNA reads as TGTGCCTGGAGTGGAAAATCGGACACTGAAGCTTTCTTT. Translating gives CAWSGKSDTEAFF.

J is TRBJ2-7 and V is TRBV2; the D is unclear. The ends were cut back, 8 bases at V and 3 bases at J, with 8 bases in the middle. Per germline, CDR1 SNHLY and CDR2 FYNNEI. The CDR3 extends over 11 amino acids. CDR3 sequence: CASWANYEQYF. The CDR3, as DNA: TGTGCCAGCTGGGCTAACTACGAGCAGTACTTC.

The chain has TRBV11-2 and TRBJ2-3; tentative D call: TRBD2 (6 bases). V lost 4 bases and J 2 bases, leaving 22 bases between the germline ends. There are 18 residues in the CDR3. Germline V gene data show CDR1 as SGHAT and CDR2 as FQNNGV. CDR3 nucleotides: TGTGCCAGCAGCTCCCAGGTCGGAGGAGGGCCCCCCACAGATACGCAGTATTTT. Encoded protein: CASSSQVGGGPPTDTQYF.

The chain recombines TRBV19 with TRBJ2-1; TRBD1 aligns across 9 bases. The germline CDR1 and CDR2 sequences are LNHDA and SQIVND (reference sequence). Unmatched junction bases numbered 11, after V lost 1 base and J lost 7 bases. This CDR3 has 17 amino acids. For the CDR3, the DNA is TGTGCCAGTAGTATAGCCACAGACAGGGGGTTGAGAAATGAGCAGTTCTTC. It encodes CASSIATDRGLRNEQFF.

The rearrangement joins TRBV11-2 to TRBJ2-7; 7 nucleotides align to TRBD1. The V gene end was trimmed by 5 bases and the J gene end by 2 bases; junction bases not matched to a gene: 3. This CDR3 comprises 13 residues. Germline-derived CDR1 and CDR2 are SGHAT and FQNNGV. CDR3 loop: CASSRDSPYEQYF. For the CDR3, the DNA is TGTGCCAGCAGCCGGGACAGCCCCTACGAGCAGTACTTC. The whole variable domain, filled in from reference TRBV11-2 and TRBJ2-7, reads EAGVAQSPRYKIIEKRQSVAFWCNPISGHATLYWYQQILGQGPKLLIQFQNNGVVDDSQLPKDRFSAERLKGVDSTLKIQPAKLEDSAVYLCASSRDSPYEQYFGPGTRLTVT.

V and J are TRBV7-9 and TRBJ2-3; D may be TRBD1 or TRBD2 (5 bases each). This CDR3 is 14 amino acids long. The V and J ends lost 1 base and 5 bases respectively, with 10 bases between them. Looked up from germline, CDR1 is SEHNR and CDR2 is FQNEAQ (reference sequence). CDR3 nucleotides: TGTGCCAGCAGCTTAGGGCAGGGAGAAGATACGCAGTATTTT. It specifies CASSLGQGEDTQYF.